This T cell receptor beta chain was identified during a study of identical twins. Study-wide points: Invariant populations such as MAIT and iNKT cells could partly muddle zero-insertion analyses.

This clonotype was detected ten times or more. Its specificity is not known. One entry per CDR3 protein, called by TCRdb with MiXCR from the 5' RACE reads. Of 200,000 to 250,000 distinct CDR3 sequences in the sample, over 5.5% were seen once. Trimming took 4 bases from V and 4 from J, leaving 11 bases between them. This CDR3 has 13 amino acids. The V gene's germline CDR1 is SNHLY and CDR2 FYNNEI. This sample also belongs to another study, concerning T cells expressing NK-cell markers.

The chain couples TRBV2 to TRBJ2-7; D not resolved. The clonotype originates from a woman aged 18-35 years in good health. Material for sequencing was CD8+ T cells sorted from blood. As DNA, the CDR3 is TGTGCCAGCAGTGTCGGCGGAAGATACGAGCAGTACTTC. Translating it yields CASSVGGRYEQYF.